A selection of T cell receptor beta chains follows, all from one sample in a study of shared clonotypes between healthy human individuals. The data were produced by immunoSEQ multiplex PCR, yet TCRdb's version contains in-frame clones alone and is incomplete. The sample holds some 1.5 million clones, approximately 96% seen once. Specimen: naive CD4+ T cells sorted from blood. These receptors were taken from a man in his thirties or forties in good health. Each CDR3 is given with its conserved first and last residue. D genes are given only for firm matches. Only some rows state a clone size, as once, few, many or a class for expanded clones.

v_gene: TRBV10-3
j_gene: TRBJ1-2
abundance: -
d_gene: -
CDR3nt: TGTGCCATCAGTGACCCCGCGGGTTCGGCTAACTATGGCTACACCTTC
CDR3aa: CAISDPAGSANYGYTF

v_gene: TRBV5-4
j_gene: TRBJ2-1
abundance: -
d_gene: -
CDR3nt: TGTGCCAGCAGCCCGCGGGACCGCCCAAACAATGAGCAGTTCTTC
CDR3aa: CASSPRDRPNNEQFF

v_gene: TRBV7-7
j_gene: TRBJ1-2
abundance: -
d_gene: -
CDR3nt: TGTGCTAGCAGCTTGATTCAGGGGCGGTTGCATGGCTACACCTTC
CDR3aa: CASSLIQGRLHGYTF

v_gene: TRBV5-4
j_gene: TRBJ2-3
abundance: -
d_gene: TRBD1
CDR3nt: TGTGCCAGCAGCCCGGGACAGGGTCGTGATACGCAGTATTTT
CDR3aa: CASSPGQGRDTQYF

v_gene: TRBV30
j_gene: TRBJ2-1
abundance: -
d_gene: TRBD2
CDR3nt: TGTGCCTGGAGTGTAGGGTCCGGACTAGCGGGAGTTAATGAGCAGTTCTTC
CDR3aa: CAWSVGSGLAGVNEQFF

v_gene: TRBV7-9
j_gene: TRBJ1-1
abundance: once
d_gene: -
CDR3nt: TGTGCCAGCCAAGGGGCCGCTGAAGCTTTCTTT
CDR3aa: CASQGAAEAFF

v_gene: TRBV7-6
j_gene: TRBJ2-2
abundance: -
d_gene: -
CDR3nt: TGTGCCAGCAGCTTAGCCGGAGGACGGCCCACCGGGGAGCTGTTTTTT
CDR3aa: CASSLAGGRPTGELFF

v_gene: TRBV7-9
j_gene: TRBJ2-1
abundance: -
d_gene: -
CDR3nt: TGTGCCAGCAACCCCGGGGGCCTTAGCTACGATGAGCAGTTCTTC
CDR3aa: CASNPGGLSYDEQFF

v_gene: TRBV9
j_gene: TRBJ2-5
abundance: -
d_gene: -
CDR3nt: TGTGCCAGCAGCGTAGCAGGGTTCCAAGAGACCCAGTACTTC
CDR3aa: CASSVAGFQETQYF

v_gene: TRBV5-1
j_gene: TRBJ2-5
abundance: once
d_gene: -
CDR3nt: TGCGCCAGCAGCTTGATCCCCGAGGAGACCCAGTACTTC
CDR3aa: CASSLIPEETQYF

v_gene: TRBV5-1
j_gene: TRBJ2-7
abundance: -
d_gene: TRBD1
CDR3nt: TGCGCCAGCGGGGGTCCCGGGACAGGGTTCGAGCAGTACTTC
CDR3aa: CASGGPGTGFEQYF

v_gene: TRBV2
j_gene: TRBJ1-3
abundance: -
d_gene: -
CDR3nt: TGTGCCAGCAGTGAATTGGTTGGAAACACCATATATTTT
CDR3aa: CASSELVGNTIYF